This T cell receptor beta chain emerged from a study of blood T cell repertoires in COVID-19. Study as a whole: Samples came from the United States, Italy and Spain, spanning acute and convalescent COVID-19.

Germline loops: CDR1 MNHEY, CDR2 SMNVEV (reference sequence). This CDR3 is 16 amino acids long. V gave up 4 bases and J gave up 0 bases, with 13 bases separating them. Data came from immunoSEQ multiplex PCR; TCRdb stores just in-frame clones and leaves some out. The data contain hundreds of thousands of clones, approximately 86% of them singletons. Participant ages covered about 18 to 100 years across 24 US areas. Participant reports of clinical history set cohort assignment. What the recovered Cohort 3 donors had was two negative PCRs, clearance, or symptom resolution. The chain joins TRBV27 to TRBJ2-4; possible D gene TRBD2, 5 bases. The TCR originated in a woman aged 55-75 years who had recovered from COVID-19. The sequencing input was PBMCs or T cells enriched from blood (not recorded which). CDR3 amino acids: CASSYRTGLAKNIQYF. In DNA, the CDR3 is TGTGCCAGCAGTTACCGGACTGGCCTAGCCAAAAACATTCAGTACTTC.